Below are 30 T cell receptor beta chains sequenced from a single sample in a study of blood T cell repertoires in COVID-19. Here immunoSEQ multiplex PCR was the method, and the copy in TCRdb shows in-frame clones only, minus some. The data show about 200,000 clones, around 84% seen once. The sequencing input was peripheral blood. These receptors were collected from a woman older than 75 with acute or convalescent COVID-19.

This sequence joins TRBV18 and TRBJ2-7, with D possibly matching TRBD1 (6 bases). Trimming cost V 5 bases and J 4 bases, with 12 bases left between them. The CDR3 spans 13 residues. Germline V lookup: CDR1 KGHSH, CDR2 LQKENI. The CDR3 reads CASSSRTVYEQYF. DNA for the CDR3: TGTGCCAGCTCATCTCGGACAGTTTACGAGCAGTACTTC.

V is TRBV7-8 and J is TRBJ2-7; TRBD1 might be the D (5 bases). Trimming removed 5 bases from V and 0 bases from J, with 11 bases in between. Germline V gene sequence: CDR1 SGHVS, CDR2 FQNEAQ. This CDR3 is built from 14 residues. The DNA for the CDR3 is TGTGCCAGCAGCCCAAGACAGAGCTCCTACGAGCAGTACTTC. Amino acids: CASSPRQSSYEQYF. Full variable domain (missing parts from reference TRBV7-8 and TRBJ2-7): GAGVSQSPRYKVAKRGQDVALRCDPISGHVSLFWYQQALGQGPEFLTYFQNEAQLDKSGLPSDRFFAERPEGSVSTLKIQRTQQEDSAVYLCASSPRQSSYEQYFGPGTRLTVT.

V is TRBV2 and J is TRBJ1-1; D is possibly TRBD1 (5 bases). The germline V gene has CDR1 SNHLY and CDR2 FYNNEI. This CDR3 region has 13 residues. The germline V and J ends were trimmed by 6 bases and 8 bases, with 16 bases remaining between them. The CDR3 loop is CASSLMGGEEAFF. DNA for the CDR3: TGTGCCAGCAGCCTGATGGGGGGGGAGGAAGCTTTCTTT.

This chain joins TRBV4-3 and TRBJ2-7, with D perhaps TRBD1 (6 bases). CDR1 is LGHNA, CDR2 YSLEER, per germline. V was clipped by 3 bases and J by 1 base, with 10 bases between them. This CDR3 has 14 amino acids. CDR3 bases: TGCGCCAGCAGCCAGGGGGACAATTCCTACGAGCAGTACTTC. Translated, it gives CASSQGDNSYEQYF.

The chain couples TRBV15 to TRBJ1-5; 9 nucleotides line up with TRBD1. CDR1 and CDR2 (germline): LNHNV, YYDKDF (reference sequence). V was pared by 1 base and J by 0 bases, with 4 bases of the junction left unmatched. This CDR3 comprises 17 residues. The CDR3 sequence is CATSRVRTGASNQPQHF. The CDR3 nucleotides are TGTGCCACCAGCAGAGTAAGGACAGGGGCTAGCAATCAGCCCCAGCATTTT.

The CDR3 DNA reads TGTGCCAGCTCCGAGGCGGGGGGCTCCTACAATGAGCAGTTCTTC. Protein product: CASSEAGGSYNEQFF. The genes are TRBV18 and TRBJ2-1; TRBD2 aligns across 8 bases. The CDR3 is 15 residues long. Germline assignment: CDR1 KGHSH and CDR2 LQKENI. V dropped 6 bases and J dropped 0; count of bases not matched to a gene: 4.

The chain has TRBV30 and TRBJ2-6; tentative D call: TRBD1 (6 bases). V lost 8 bases and J lost 3, with 32 bases in between. Per germline, CDR1 GTSNPN and CDR2 SVGIG (reference sequence). CDR3 length equals 20 residues. The CDR3 reads CANQRDTGLPFAFGANVLTF. As DNA, the CDR3 is TGTGCCAATCAACGGGACACAGGTCTCCCATTTGCGTTTGGGGCCAACGTCCTGACTTTC.

The J gene is TRBJ1-1, the V gene TRBV29-1; D might be TRBD1 (6 bases). This CDR3 spans 13 amino acids. CDR1 and CDR2 (germline): SQVTM, ANQGSEA. The V gene lost 4 bases and the J gene lost 7 bases, with 16 bases spanning the gap. The CDR3 loop is CSVVLGGVIEAFF. CDR3 in DNA: TGCAGCGTTGTTTTAGGGGGGGTCATTGAAGCTTTCTTT.

The rearrangement links TRBV28 to TRBJ2-7, with 12 bases lining up with TRBD2. The CDR3 sequence is 14 residues long. The V gene end was trimmed by 6 bases and the J gene end by 2 bases; junction bases not matched to a gene: 2. CDR1 MDHEN and CDR2 SYDVKM come from the germline V gene. CDR3 in DNA: TGTGCCAGCAGGAGACTAGCGGGAGCCTACGAGCAGTACTTC. As protein: CASRRLAGAYEQYF.

This clone turned up a few times. This chain links TRBV11-2 with TRBJ2-7; possibly TRBD1 for D (7 bases). The CDR3 is 14 amino acids. V lost 5 bases and J 3 bases, leaving 14 bases between the germline ends. CDR1 and CDR2 (germline): SGHAT, FQNNGV. The CDR3 coding sequence is TGTGCCAGCAGCCTTGCGGGACAGTTCTACGAGCAGTACTTC. Encoded protein: CASSLAGQFYEQYF.

V is TRBV10-2 and J is TRBJ1-3, with D perhaps matching TRBD1 (6 bases). The CDR3 spans 17 residues. The ends were cut back, 4 bases at V and 1 base at J, with 17 bases in the middle. CDR1 is WSHSY, CDR2 SAAADI, per germline. The chain's CDR3 is CASSGEGGARSGNTIYF. The CDR3 DNA reads as TGCGCCAGCAGTGGGGAGGGGGGGGCACGATCTGGAAACACCATATATTTT.

A single count supports this clone. This rearrangement joins TRBV7-2 to TRBJ1-2; 7 nucleotides line up with TRBD1. CDR1 and CDR2 (germline): SGHTA, FQGNSA. The CDR3 has 15 amino acids. V lost 2 bases and J lost 1; bases outside the gene matches: 4. The CDR3 nucleotides are TGTGCCAGCAGCTTACTGGGACAGCATAACTATGGCTACACCTTC. As protein: CASSLLGQHNYGYTF.

The chain carries TRBV28 and TRBJ1-1; 9 bases align to TRBD1. This CDR3 has 13 residues. The germline V gene encodes CDR1 MDHEN and CDR2 SYDVKM. Trimming at V came to 5 bases and at J to 4 bases, leaving 2 bases not matched to a gene. The CDR3 DNA follows: TGTGCCAGCAGTGGGGGACAGGGCACTGAAGCTTTCTTT. It specifies CASSGGQGTEAFF.

The gene calls are TRBV28 and TRBJ1-1; 10 nucleotides match TRBD1. Trimming removed 5 bases from V and 11 bases from J; junction bases left unmatched: 14. This CDR3 is 15 amino acids long. Germline V gene sequence: CDR1 MDHEN, CDR2 SYDVKM. The CDR3 bases are TGTGCCAGCAGTCCAGGCTCACGGACAGGGGGAGTGGCTTTCTTT. It encodes CASSPGSRTGGVAFF. The whole variable domain, remainder taken from reference TRBV28 and TRBJ1-1, is DVKVTQSSRYLVKRTGEKVFLECVQDMDHENMFWYRQDPGLGLRLIYFSYDVKMKEKGDIPEGYSVSREKKERFSLILESASTNQTSMYLCASSPGSRTGGVAFFGQGTRLTVV.

The rearrangement links TRBV24-1 to TRBJ2-6; D is undetermined. The V end lost 5 bases, the J end lost 0 bases, and 4 bases lay between the germline ends. CDR1 and CDR2 (germline): KGHDR, SFDVKD. This CDR3 spans 14 amino acids. The CDR3 DNA sequence: TGTGCCACCAGTGTGGCCTCTGGGGCCAACGTCCTGACTTTC. As protein: CATSVASGANVLTF.

The chain combines TRBV10-3 with TRBJ1-1; 7 nucleotides match TRBD1. CDR1 and CDR2 (germline): ENHRY, SYGVKD. V trimming: 10 bases; J trimming: 1 base; junction bases outside the gene matches: 9. The CDR3 is 14 residues long. The CDR3, as DNA: TGTGCCACCGAGACAGGGCTACAGAACACTGAAGCTTTCTTT. Its protein is CATETGLQNTEAFF.

This chain connects TRBV7-8 to TRBJ2-7; 9 bases are shared with TRBD2. V dropped 6 bases and J dropped 2; count of bases not matched to a gene: 5. The CDR3 is 14 residues long. CDR1 SGHVS and CDR2 FQNEAQ come from the germline V gene. The CDR3 is CASSFSGSPYEQYF. CDR3 in DNA: TGTGCCAGCAGTTTTAGCGGGAGCCCCTACGAGCAGTACTTC.

This clone has just one count. The CDR3 reads CASHATGYTEAFF. The CDR3 bases are TGTGCCAGCCACGCCACGGGGTACACTGAAGCTTTCTTT. The chain links TRBV2 to TRBJ1-1; D is uncertain. The CDR3 has 13 residues. The germline V gene has CDR1 SNHLY and CDR2 FYNNEI. Trimming shortened V by 8 bases and J by 3 bases, and 13 bases separated the two germline ends.

J is TRBJ1-6 and V is TRBV5-6; no clear D gene. The CDR3 sequence is 15 residues long. V was clipped by 4 bases and J by 7 bases, with 15 bases between them. The germline CDR1 and CDR2 sequences are SGHDT and YYEEEE. The CDR3 is CASSPDEGLNSPLHF. The CDR3 nucleotides read TGTGCCAGCAGCCCGGATGAGGGATTAAATTCACCCCTCCACTTT.

CDR3 in DNA: TGCAGCGCCGGGACAGGAGGGGATGAGCAGTTCTTC. It specifies CSAGTGGDEQFF. The chain uses TRBV29-1 and TRBJ2-1, with TRBD1 matching 8 bases. CDR3 length: 12 amino acids. With V trimmed by 7 bases and J by 8 bases, 7 bases remained unmatched. Germline V gene lookup returns CDR1 SQVTM and CDR2 ANQGSEA.

The chain uses TRBV7-9 and TRBJ2-4; 9 positions match TRBD1. The V and J ends lost 2 bases and 2 bases, in that order; junction bases with no gene match: 13. This CDR3 is built from 19 residues. CDR1 and CDR2 from the germline V gene are SEHNR and FQNEAQ (reference sequence). The CDR3 reads CASSLSGTGSNLPKNIQYF. The CDR3 bases are TGTGCCAGCAGCTTATCAGGGACAGGGTCTAATTTACCCAAAAACATTCAGTACTTC. The full variable domain, its missing parts supplied by reference TRBV7-9 and TRBJ2-4, is DTGVSQNPRHKITKRGQNVTFRCDPISEHNRLYWYRQTLGQGPEFLTYFQNEAQLEKSRLLSDRFSAERPKGSFSTLEIQRTEQGDSAMYLCASSLSGTGSNLPKNIQYFGAGTRLSVL.

The rearrangement joins TRBV21-1 to TRBJ2-1; the D segment call TRBD2 is taken from the table without a DNA check. TRBV21-1 is a recognized pseudogene. This CDR3 comprises 14 residues. The CDR3 loop is CASSTRGGKDEQFF. The DNA for the CDR3 is TGTGCCAGCAGCACCCGGGGCGGGAAGGATGAGCAGTTCTTC.

J is TRBJ1-1 and V is TRBV9, with D possibly being TRBD1 (6 bases). The V gene's germline CDR1 is SGDLS and CDR2 YYNGEE. Trimming pared 3 bases from V and 4 bases from J, leaving 13 bases between. This CDR3 has 14 amino acids. In nucleotides, the CDR3 is TGTGCCAGCAGCGAGGGGGGGAGTGGCACTGAAGCTTTCTTT. This encodes CASSEGGSGTEAFF.

The chain's CDR3 is CASSRTGTGVEYF. The CDR3 nucleotides are TGTGCCAGCAGTCGTACCGGGACAGGGGTTGAGTATTTT. The rearrangement uses TRBV2 and TRBJ2-3; 10 positions agree with TRBD1. The ends lost 5 bases at V and 13 bases at J; junction bases unmatched: 9. Germline values: CDR1 SNHLY, CDR2 FYNNEI. CDR3 size: 13 residues.

This clone came up many times. The chain uses TRBV2 and TRBJ1-5; a weak D match, TRBD1 (5 bases). Trimming pared 0 bases from V and 2 bases from J, leaving 11 bases between. Looked up from germline, CDR1 is SNHLY and CDR2 is FYNNEI. The CDR3 extends over 16 amino acids. DNA for the CDR3: TGTGCCAGCAGTGAAGCCCAGGGACTGGGCAATCAGCCCCAGCATTTT. Translating it yields CASSEAQGLGNQPQHF.

The chain employs TRBV25-1 and TRBJ2-3; D may be TRBD1 (5 bases). Trimming took 1 base from V and 2 from J, leaving 10 bases between them. Germline CDR1 MGHDK, CDR2 SYGVNS. CDR3 length: 15 amino acids. The CDR3 here is CASSEFEGATDTQYF. The CDR3 DNA reads TGTGCCAGCAGTGAATTTGAAGGGGCCACAGATACGCAGTATTTT.

In this sample, this clone turned up once. The chain links TRBV7-8 to TRBJ1-5; tentatively, D is TRBD1 (6 bases). Germline CDR1 reads SGHVS; CDR2 reads FQNEAQ. The CDR3 extends over 14 amino acids. Trimming took off 0 bases at V and 7 bases at J, with 10 bases between the two ends. The chain's CDR3 is CASSLAQGFQPQHF. CDR3 nucleotide sequence: TGTGCCAGCAGCTTAGCGCAGGGGTTCCAGCCCCAGCATTTT.

V is TRBV7-8 and J is TRBJ2-7, with 10 bases aligning to TRBD2. Germline V gene lookup returns CDR1 SGHVS and CDR2 FQNEAQ. The CDR3 spans 14 residues. V lost 2 bases to trimming and J lost 3 bases; unmatched junction nucleotides: 1. CDR3 region: CASSLTSGIYEQYF. In nucleotides, the CDR3 is TGTGCCAGCAGCTTAACTAGCGGGATCTACGAGCAGTACTTC.

The J gene is TRBJ1-6, the V gene TRBV10-3; 9 bases map to TRBD1. From germline, CDR1 is ENHRY and CDR2 SYGVKD. This CDR3 has 16 amino acids. V dropped 6 bases and J dropped 7; count of bases not matched to a gene: 10. The CDR3 sequence is CAIRTGGTPPNSPLHF. In nucleotides, the CDR3 is TGTGCCATCAGAACAGGGGGCACGCCCCCAAATTCACCCCTCCACTTT.

The chain employs TRBV6-6 and TRBJ1-2; 10 nucleotides match TRBD1. The trim removed 5 bases at V and 7 bases at J, leaving 7 bases unmatched. This CDR3 contains 14 residues. Germline V gene data show CDR1 as MNHNY and CDR2 as SVGAGI (reference sequence). The chain's CDR3 is CASSLGTGEAGYTF. As DNA, the CDR3 is TGTGCCAGCAGTCTCGGGACAGGGGAGGCTGGCTACACCTTC.